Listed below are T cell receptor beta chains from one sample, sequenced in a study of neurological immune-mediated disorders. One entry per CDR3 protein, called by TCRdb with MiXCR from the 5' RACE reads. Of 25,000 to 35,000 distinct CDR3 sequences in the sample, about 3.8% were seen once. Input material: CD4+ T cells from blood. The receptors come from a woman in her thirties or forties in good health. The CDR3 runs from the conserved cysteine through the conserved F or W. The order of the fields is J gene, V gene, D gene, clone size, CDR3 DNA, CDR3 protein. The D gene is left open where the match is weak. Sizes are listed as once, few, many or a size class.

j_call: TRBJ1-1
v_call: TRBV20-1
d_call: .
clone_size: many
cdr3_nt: TGCAGTGCTAGAGAATCTGGACAGTTTAAGACTGAAGCTTTCTTT
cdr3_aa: CSARESGQFKTEAFF

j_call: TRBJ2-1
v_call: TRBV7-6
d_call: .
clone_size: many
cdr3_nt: TGTGCCAGCAGCTCGAAAACCGGACTAACCCAGAGCTCCTACAATGAGCAGTTCTTC
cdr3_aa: CASSSKTGLTQSSYNEQFF

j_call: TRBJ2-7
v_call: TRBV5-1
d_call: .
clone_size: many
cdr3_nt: TGCGCCAGCAGCCCTAAGCCCCGGGGCAACTACGAGCAGTACTTC
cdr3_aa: CASSPKPRGNYEQYF

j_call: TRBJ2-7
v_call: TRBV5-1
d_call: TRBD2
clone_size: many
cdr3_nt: TGCGCCAGCAGCTTGTCTAGCGGGAGTTACGAGCAGTACTTC
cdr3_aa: CASSLSSGSYEQYF

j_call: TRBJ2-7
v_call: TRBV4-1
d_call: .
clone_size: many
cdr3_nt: TGCGCCAGCAGCCAAGATTTGGGTTACGAGCAGTACTTC
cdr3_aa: CASSQDLGYEQYF

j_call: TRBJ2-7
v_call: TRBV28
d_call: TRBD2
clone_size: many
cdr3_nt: TGTGCCAGCAGTTTAGGGACTAGCGGGAGCAGCGAGCAGTACTTC
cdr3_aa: CASSLGTSGSSEQYF

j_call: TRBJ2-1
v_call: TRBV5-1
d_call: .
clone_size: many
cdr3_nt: TGCGCCAGCAGTCCGAATTTCGGGGGACACAATGAGCAGTTCTTC
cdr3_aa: CASSPNFGGHNEQFF

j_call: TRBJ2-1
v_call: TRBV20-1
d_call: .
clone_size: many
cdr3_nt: TGCAGTGCCATAGCTCCCGCCCAGGGTGAGCAGTTCTTC
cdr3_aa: CSAIAPAQGEQFF

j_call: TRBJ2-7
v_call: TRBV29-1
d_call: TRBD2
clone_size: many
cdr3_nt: TGCAGCGTCTCCCATACTAGCGGGAGTGGCGAGCAGTACTTC
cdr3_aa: CSVSHTSGSGEQYF

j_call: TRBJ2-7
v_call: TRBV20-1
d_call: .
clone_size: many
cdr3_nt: TGCAGTGCTAGCGGGAGCGGGCTTTTCGAGCAGTACTTC
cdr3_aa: CSASGSGLFEQYF

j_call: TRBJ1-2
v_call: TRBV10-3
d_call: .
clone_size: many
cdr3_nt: TGTGCCATCAGTGAGAATGGGACGCCCACCGGGGGCTACACCTTC
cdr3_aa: CAISENGTPTGGYTF

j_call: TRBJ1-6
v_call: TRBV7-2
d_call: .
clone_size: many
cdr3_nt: TGTGCCAGCAGCTTACTGGGTTCACCCCTCCACTTT
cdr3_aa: CASSLLGSPLHF

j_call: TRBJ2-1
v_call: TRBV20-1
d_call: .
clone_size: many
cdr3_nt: TGCAGTGCTTACCAGGGGAGGGAGGGCCGAGATGAGCAGTTCTTC
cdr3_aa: CSAYQGREGRDEQFF

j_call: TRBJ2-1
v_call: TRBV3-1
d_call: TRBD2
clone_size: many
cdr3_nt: TGTGCCAGCAGCCAAGTCTTGGGGGGGTACAATGAGCAGTTCTTC
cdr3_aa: CASSQVLGGYNEQFF

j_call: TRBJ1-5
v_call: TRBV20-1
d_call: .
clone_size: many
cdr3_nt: TGCAGTGCTACTAAAACACAGGGAAATCAGCCCCAGCATTTT
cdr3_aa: CSATKTQGNQPQHF

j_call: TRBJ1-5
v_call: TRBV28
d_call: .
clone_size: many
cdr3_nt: TGTGCCAGCAGCTACCCGGCGGATCAGCCCCAGCATTTT
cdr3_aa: CASSYPADQPQHF

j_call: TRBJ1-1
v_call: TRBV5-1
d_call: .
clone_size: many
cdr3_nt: TGCGCCAGCAGCTTGGCTATGACGGCTAACACTGAAGCTTTCTTT
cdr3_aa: CASSLAMTANTEAFF

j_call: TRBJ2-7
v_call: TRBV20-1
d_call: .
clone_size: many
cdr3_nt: TGCAGCCTAGTTCGTCCGGGCGGATACGAGCAGTACTTC
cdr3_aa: CSLVRPGGYEQYF